The source of this T cell receptor beta chain is a study of blood T cell repertoires in COVID-19 (dated by TCRdb to about 2020). In the study overall: Samples covering the acute and convalescent phases of COVID-19 were provided by collaborators in the United States, Italy and Spain. The material from the prospective study consisted of cDNA or gDNA derived from T cells, B-cell-depleted T cells, or PBMCs. The dataset comprised deeply sampled blood TCRbeta repertoires from subjects exposed to, actively infected with, or recovered from COVID-19. The repertoires were released in a freely available public database intended as a resource for research on the immune response to SARS-CoV-2. The samples were drawn from the first 160 participants of the ongoing ImmuneRACE study and from over a thousand subjects provided by 6 global collaborators. Nearly every sample came with metadata listing a de-identified subject ID, COVID-19 status, age in years and sex. Where available, HLA class I and class II types were obtained from metadata supplied by the sample provider rather than from assay-based typing.

Sequences SGHAT (CDR1) and FQNNGV (CDR2) are obtained from the germline V gene. Trimming takes 2 bases from V and 0 bases from J, and the germline ends sit 12 bases apart. From the cysteine up to the phenylalanine, the CDR3 has a length of 16 residues. The entry retains the CDR3 DNA only, 48 bases that are in frame from base 1. TCRbeta CDR3 regions were amplified from genomic DNA by means of the immunoSEQ Assay, a bias-controlled multiplex PCR. Per the original workflow: The number of nucleated cells in each sample was estimated by amplification of reference gene primers within the assay. Sequence reads were collapsed and filtered to measure the absolute abundance of every unique TCRbeta CDR3 rearrangement. For each sample, productive Simpson clonality was calculated as the square root of Simpson's diversity index over productive rearrangements. TCRdb retrieved this table from immuneACCESS and kept in-frame rearrangements only. Not all clones are present; in checked studies, unresolved V genes account for under half, and no reason is known for the remainder. For V, J and clone size, that table is used; D and trimming come from the DNA. In all, the sample holds about 150,000 clones, and approximately 83% of those were seen once. The top ten clonotypes cover about 9.2% of the sample.

As concerns this clone: The clone's antigen remains unknown. No base qualities exist here, and no much larger clone lies one base off it.

General conclusions and limits of the study: Clinical and demographic metadata were provided uncurated, with the amount varying by source and participant.

In the prospective study, participants were about 18 to 90 years old, resided in about two dozen geographic areas of the United States, and were enrolled through a virtual design. In the prospective study, participants were assigned to cohorts based on the clinical history participants reported in a screening survey and a study questionnaire. For ImmuneRACE Cohort 3, a participant was defined as recovered based on two consecutive negative NP/OP PCR tests, clearance by a healthcare professional, or resolution of symptoms. In the prospective study, mobile phlebotomists collected whole blood, serum and a nasopharyngeal or oropharyngeal swab from each participant. Additional blood draws and questionnaires over a 2-month period could optionally be provided by prospective study participants. Prospective study blood samples were shipped either frozen or at room temperature before DNA extraction.

This TCR derives from a middle-aged man who had recovered from COVID-19. The rearranged segments are TRBV11-2 and TRBJ2-3; the D region possibly corresponds to TRBD2 (6 bases align). Sequencing input: PBMCs or T cells enriched from blood (not recorded which). Read as DNA, the sequence is TGTGCCAGCAGCTTATTCGGTGGGGGGAGCACAGATACGCAGTATTTT. This translates into CASSLFGGGSTDTQYF.